This TCR beta chain was observed in a study of cytomegalovirus exposure and HLA in healthy donors. Study-wide points: Investigators reported more than 150 TCR beta chains as tied to cytomegalovirus.

On this clone itself: Its antigen is as yet unknown.

Germline V lookup: CDR1 SGHTA, CDR2 FQGNSA. The CDR3 has 15 residues. The V and J ends lost 3 bases and 4 bases respectively, with 13 bases between them. Measured with immunoSEQ multiplex PCR; TCRdb has only the in-frame clones, and not every one. This sample yields about 330,000 clones, of which 87% are seen a single time; roughly 1.2% belongs to the top ten. The donors were part of the validation cohort, which consisted of over a hundred subjects and was separate from the first cohort of hundreds of subjects. The chain has TRBV7-2 and TRBJ2-1, with a weak D call TRBD2 (5 bases). Sequenced sample: PBMCs. This receptor was taken from a woman in her twenties or thirties in good health and CMV-seropositive. In DNA form, the CDR3 reads TGTGCCAGCAGCTTTTCGAGGGTATCGTACAATGAGCAGTTCTTC. Residues: CASSFSRVSYNEQFF.